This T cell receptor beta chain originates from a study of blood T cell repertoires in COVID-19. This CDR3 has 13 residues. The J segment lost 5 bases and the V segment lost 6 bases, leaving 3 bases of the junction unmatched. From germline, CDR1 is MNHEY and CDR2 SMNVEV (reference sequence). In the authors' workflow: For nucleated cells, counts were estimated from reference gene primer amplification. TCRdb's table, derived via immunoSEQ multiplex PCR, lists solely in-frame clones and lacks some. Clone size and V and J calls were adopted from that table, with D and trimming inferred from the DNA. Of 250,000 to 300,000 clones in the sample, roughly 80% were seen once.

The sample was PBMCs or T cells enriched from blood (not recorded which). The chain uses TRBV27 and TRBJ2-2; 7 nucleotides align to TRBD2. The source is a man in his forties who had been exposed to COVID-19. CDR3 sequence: CASSWGGTGELFF. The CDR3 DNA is TGTGCCAGCAGCTGGGGGGGGACCGGGGAGCTGTTTTTT.